The 20 T cell receptor beta chains presented below share a single source sample, sequenced in a study of T-cell reconstitution after alpha-beta-depleted transplantation in children. The TCRbeta library was prepared with unique molecular identifiers. TCRdb re-called the PCR reads with MiXCR, one entry per CDR3 protein. The profile shows hundreds of thousands of distinct CDR3 sequences, over 10% of them singletons. This sample comprised PBMCs, obtained before TCRalphabeta/CD19-depleted stem cell transplant. These receptors all stem from a girl aged 2-10 years with congenital amegakaryocytic thrombocytopenia, due to receive a stem cell transplant.

This clonotype showed up many times. The J gene is TRBJ2-5, the V gene TRBV5-1; D is undetermined. Trimming removed 2 bases at V and 7 bases at J, with 6 bases between. CDR3 length: 11 amino acids. CDR1 is SGHRS and CDR2 is YFSETQ in the germline V gene. The CDR3 region is CASSFEATQYF. The CDR3 DNA sequence: TGCGCCAGCAGCTTCGAGGCGACCCAGTACTTC. The variable domain in full, completed from reference TRBV5-1 and TRBJ2-5, reads KAGVTQTPRYLIKTRGQQVTLSCSPISGHRSVSWYQQTPGQGLQFLFEYFSETQRNKGNFPGRFSGRQFSNSRSEMNVSTLELGDSALYLCASSFEATQYFGPGTRLLVL.

About this clonotype: Just one base apart from a much larger clone, this may be a read error. The chain is built from TRBV10-3 and TRBJ1-2; tentative D call: TRBD1 (5 bases). This CDR3 contains 15 residues. CDR1 and CDR2 from the germline V gene are ENHRY and SYGVKD. The CDR3, as DNA: TGTGCCATCAGTGAGTCGTCGGGGACCAACTATGGCGACACCTTC. It yields the protein CAISESSGTNYGDTF.

This clonotype was detected ten times or more. V gene TRBV12-3 or TRBV12-4 combines with J gene TRBJ1-1; tentatively, D is TRBD1 (6 bases). CDR3 length: 14 residues. V lost 10 bases and J 0 bases, leaving 15 bases between the germline ends. CDR3 amino acids: CATTFGQMNTEAFF. In DNA, the CDR3 is TGTGCCACCACTTTTGGACAGATGAACACTGAAGCTTTCTTT.

There are many counts of this clonotype. The chain links TRBV7-6 to TRBJ1-4; D not certain. V was clipped by 0 bases and J by 5 bases, with 7 bases between them. CDR3 length: 14 residues. The germline CDR1 and CDR2 sequences are SGHVS and FNYEAQ. CDR3 sequence (DNA): TGTGCCAGCAGCTTAGCCCAGCAAAATGAAAAACTGTTTTTT. Protein: CASSLAQQNEKLFF.

This clonotype was found many times. The CDR3 protein is CASSLTRGWGYTF. CDR3 in DNA: TGTGCCAGCAGTTTAACCCGAGGTTGGGGCTACACCTTC. The chain uses TRBV6-5 and TRBJ1-2, with D uncertain. With 4 bases removed from V and 8 bases from J, the gap between germline ends came to 14 bases. CDR1 is MNHEY, CDR2 SVGAGI, per germline. The CDR3 extends over 13 amino acids.

There are many counts of this clonotype. V is TRBV29-1 and J is TRBJ2-1, with D possibly TRBD1 on 5 matching bases. The V end lost 7 bases, the J end lost 4 bases, and 11 bases lay between the germline ends. CDR1 and CDR2 from the germline V gene are SQVTM and ANQGSEA. The length of the CDR3 is 12 residues. CDR3 in amino acids: CSGGHPYNEQFF. The DNA of the CDR3 is TGCAGCGGCGGACATCCTTACAATGAGCAGTTCTTC.

This clonotype was observed many times. V and J are TRBV15 and TRBJ2-2; D unresolved. The CDR3 has 15 amino acids. Germline CDR1 is LNHNV and CDR2 is YYDKDF (reference sequence). Trimming left V 4 bases short and J 5 bases short, with 14 bases between. DNA of the CDR3: TGTGCCACCAGCAAACTATCCGTCGCAACCGGGGAGCTGTTTTTT. Encoded protein: CATSKLSVATGELFF.

This clonotype was observed a handful of times. This chain links TRBV7-9 with TRBJ2-7; 7 nucleotides agree with TRBD1. The CDR3 runs to 14 residues. The V gene's germline CDR1 is SEHNR and CDR2 FQNEAQ (reference sequence). V lost 5 bases, J lost 3 bases, and 7 bases stayed unmatched. The CDR3 DNA sequence: TGTGCCAGCAGCCCGCCGGGACAGAGCTACGAGCAGTACTTC. Residues: CASSPPGQSYEQYF.

This clonotype came up a few times. CDR3 amino acids: CSAHRVLRTDTQYF. The CDR3 nucleotides are TGCAGTGCTCACAGGGTTTTGCGCACAGATACGCAGTATTTT. V is TRBV20-1 and J is TRBJ2-3, with D possibly being TRBD1 (6 bases). Trimming left V 5 bases short and J 1 base short, with 13 bases between. CDR1 DFQATT and CDR2 SNEGSKA come from the germline V gene (reference sequence). The CDR3 covers 14 residues.

This clonotype has a single count. This chain uses TRBV30 with TRBJ2-3; 7 bases line up with TRBD2. V lost 0 bases and J lost 4; bases outside the gene matches: 7. Germline CDR1 reads GTSNPN; CDR2 reads SVGIG (reference sequence). This CDR3 has 15 amino acids. The chain's CDR3 is CAWSVRGVFSDTQYF. The CDR3 coding sequence is TGTGCCTGGAGTGTACGGGGGGTGTTTTCAGATACGCAGTATTTT.

The chain carries TRBV19 and TRBJ1-5, with D possibly being TRBD1 (6 bases). V lost 7 bases to trimming and J lost 5 bases, with 12 bases between them. Germline lookup yields CDR1 LNHDA and CDR2 SQIVND (reference sequence). This CDR3 has 13 residues. CDR3 sequence (DNA): TGTGCCAGTATCGGGCAGGGGTATCAGCCCCAGCATTTT. It encodes CASIGQGYQPQHF.

This chain uses TRBV7-8 with TRBJ2-4, with 7 nucleotides matching TRBD1. V was clipped by 1 base and J by 0 bases; unmatched bases: 9. CDR3 length: 18 residues. CDR1 and CDR2 (germline): SGHVS, FQNEAQ. The CDR3 coding sequence is TGTGCCAGCAGCTTAGGTCCTTACAGGGGCAAAGCCAAAAACATTCAGTACTTC. Protein: CASSLGPYRGKAKNIQYF.

This clonotype appeared a few times. The genes are TRBV7-2 and TRBJ2-3; weak D call: TRBD2 (5 bases). The germline gives CDR1 SGHTA, CDR2 FQGNSA. The CDR3 extends over 17 amino acids. V was trimmed by 1 base and J by 3 bases, leaving 17 bases between them. The CDR3 nucleotides read TGTGCCAGCAGCTTAGTTGGTGGGAGTGGGGAAACAGATACGCAGTATTTT. Its translation: CASSLVGGSGETDTQYF. Full variable domain (remainder filled in from reference TRBV7-2 and TRBJ2-3): GAGVSQSPSNKVTEKGKDVELRCDPISGHTALYWYRQSLGQGLEFLIYFQGNSAPDKSGLPSDRFSAERTGGSVSTLTIQRTQQEDSAVYLCASSLVGGSGETDTQYFGPGTRLTVL.

This clonotype has at least ten counts. CDR3 region: CASSGTPPDTGELFF. CDR3 nucleotide sequence: TGTGCCAGCAGCGGGACGCCCCCCGACACCGGGGAGCTGTTTTTT. The genes are TRBV2 and TRBJ2-2, with D perhaps TRBD1 or TRBD2 (5 bases each). The germline V gene encodes CDR1 SNHLY and CDR2 FYNNEI. V was pared by 6 bases and J by 3 bases, with 14 bases between. CDR3 length: 15 residues.

Notes on this clonotype: One end of the junction fails to match germline, which may point to a read error. The V call is TRBV18, the J call TRBJ2-1; D perhaps matches TRBD1 (6 bases). This CDR3 spans 14 amino acids. Germline CDR1 KGHSH, CDR2 LQKENI. In DNA form, the CDR3 reads TGTGCCAGCTCACCTTTGGACAGTTACAGTGAGCAGTTCTTC. It specifies CASSPLDSYSEQFF.

The chain employs TRBV15 and TRBJ1-2; D gene ambiguous. The V and J ends lost 5 bases and 0 bases respectively, with 16 bases between them. The CDR3 runs to 16 residues. Germline V gene data show CDR1 as LNHNV and CDR2 as YYDKDF (reference sequence). The CDR3 protein is CATSPRGGSANYGYTF. Here the CDR3 DNA reads TGTGCCACCAGCCCCCGCGGAGGGTCGGCTAACTATGGCTACACCTTC.

This clonotype came up a few times. The J gene is TRBJ2-1, the V gene TRBV12-3 or TRBV12-4; 7 nucleotides match TRBD2. The CDR3 sequence is 15 residues long. The J segment lost 8 bases and the V segment lost 0 bases, leaving 7 bases of the junction unmatched. The CDR3, as DNA: TGTGCCAGCAGTTTAGCGCCCGGGACTATAGATGAGCAGTTCTTC. This gives the protein CASSLAPGTIDEQFF.

V usage is TRBV7-3 and J usage is TRBJ2-1; 8 bases are a match to TRBD2. This CDR3 comprises 18 residues. Looked up from germline, CDR1 is SGHTA and CDR2 is FQGTGA. J lost 7 bases, V lost 1 base, and 15 bases had no gene match. The CDR3 sequence is CASSLRFSGTFLGNEQFF. CDR3 in DNA: TGTGCCAGCAGCTTAAGGTTTAGCGGGACTTTCTTGGGAAATGAGCAGTTCTTC.

At least ten counts were recorded for this clonotype. V and J are TRBV20-1 and TRBJ2-3; D tentatively fits TRBD1 or TRBD2 (5 bases each). The CDR3 covers 12 residues. CDR1 is DFQATT, CDR2 SNEGSKA, per germline (reference sequence). Trimming took off 6 bases at V and 4 bases at J, with 11 bases between the two ends. The CDR3 region has the DNA TGCAGTGCAGACCGGGACCCAGATACGCAGTATTTT. Its protein product is CSADRDPDTQYF.

This clonotype was seen many times. The CDR3 coding sequence is TGCAGTGCTACCCGGGACAGGGTCTATGGCTACACCTTC. Translating it yields CSATRDRVYGYTF. The chain combines TRBV20-1 with TRBJ1-2, with 9 bases matching TRBD1. Trimming at V came to 4 bases and at J to 4 bases, leaving 4 bases not matched to a gene. The CDR3 has 13 amino acids. In germline, CDR1 is DFQATT, CDR2 SNEGSKA (reference sequence).